A single sample is the source of the 24 T cell receptor beta chains below, sequenced in a study of blood T cell repertoires in COVID-19. Clones were sequenced by immunoSEQ multiplex PCR, and TCRdb holds only the in-frame ones, with some missing. The sample has around 23,000 clones, 65% to 75% seen once. Sequencing was carried out using peripheral blood. Every receptor here comes from a man between 50 and 59 years old with COVID-19, enrolled during active disease.

CDR3 region: CASNQRQGLAFF. Written as DNA, the CDR3 is TGTGCCAGCAACCAACGCCAGGGCTTAGCTTTCTTT. The gene calls are TRBV28 and TRBJ1-1; possible D gene TRBD1, 5 bases. CDR3 length equals 12 residues. Germline V gives CDR1 MDHEN, CDR2 SYDVKM. With 7 bases removed from V and 10 bases from J, the gap between germline ends came to 16 bases.

Only one count was recorded for this clone. The gene calls are TRBV7-6 and TRBJ2-1; no firm D call. CDR3 length: 15 residues. The ends were cut back, 3 bases at V and 0 bases at J, with 9 bases in the middle. CDR1 and CDR2 (germline): SGHVS, FNYEAQ. The chain's CDR3 is CASSLTASSYNEQFF. As DNA, the CDR3 is TGTGCCAGCAGCTTGACGGCTAGCTCCTACAATGAGCAGTTCTTC.

J is TRBJ2-6 and V is TRBV28; D is unclear. V was shortened by 3 bases and J by 4 bases, with 13 bases between the two germline ends. The CDR3 spans 16 residues. Germline V gives CDR1 MDHEN, CDR2 SYDVKM. CDR3: CASSLPYGAGANVLTF. In DNA, the CDR3 is TGTGCCAGCAGTTTGCCCTATGGAGCGGGGGCCAACGTCCTGACTTTC.

The genes are TRBV18 and TRBJ2-1; 10 bases map to TRBD2. The junction had 7 bases not matched to a gene; V was cut back by 1 base and J by 10 bases. The CDR3 is made up of 15 amino acids. Germline assignment: CDR1 KGHSH and CDR2 LQKENI. CDR3 in amino acids: CASSPLAGGLGEQFF. CDR3 coding DNA: TGTGCCAGCTCACCACTAGCGGGAGGCCTCGGGGAGCAGTTCTTC. Complete variable domain (other parts from reference TRBV18 and TRBJ2-1): NAGVMQNPRHLVRRRGQEARLRCSPMKGHSHVYWYRQLPEEGLKFMVYLQKENIIDESGMPKERFSAEFPKEGPSILRIQQVVRGDSAAYFCASSPLAGGLGEQFFGPGTRLTVL.

In this sample, this clone turned up once. The chain carries TRBV7-9 and TRBJ1-5; 7 nucleotides line up with TRBD1. The CDR3 contains 14 residues. The germline CDR1 and CDR2 sequences are SEHNR and FQNEAQ (reference sequence). After removal of 4 bases from V and 4 bases from J, the junction contained 4 bases not matched to a gene. CDR3 nucleotide sequence: TGTGCCAGCAGCTCGGGACAGCGAAATCAGCCCCAGCATTTT. Its protein product is CASSSGQRNQPQHF.

This clone has more than one count but fewer than ten. The rearrangement links TRBV6-1 to TRBJ2-5; 7 bases line up with TRBD1. The CDR3 has 15 residues. CDR1 is MNHNS and CDR2 is SASEGT in the germline V gene. Trimming took 7 bases from V and 4 from J; bases not matched to a gene: 12. The CDR3 reads CASTPQGVEGETQYF. The DNA for the CDR3 is TGTGCCAGCACCCCCCAGGGGGTTGAGGGAGAGACCCAGTACTTC.

This clone was seen a handful of times. This chain joins TRBV24-1 and TRBJ2-2, with a tentative D call TRBD1 (7 bases). The V gene lost 4 bases and the J gene lost 2 bases, with 16 bases spanning the gap. CDR3 size: 17 residues. CDR1 and CDR2 from the germline V gene are KGHDR and SFDVKD. The CDR3: CATSDGGTVRNTGELFF. The CDR3 DNA reads as TGTGCCACCAGTGACGGAGGGACAGTTCGCAACACCGGGGAGCTGTTTTTT.

V is TRBV28 and J is TRBJ1-6; D is possibly TRBD1 (5 bases). Germline V gives CDR1 MDHEN, CDR2 SYDVKM. This CDR3 has 15 amino acids. Deletions cut 7 bases from V and 0 bases from J, with 10 bases between. CDR3 amino acids: CASNVQGSYNSPLHF. CDR3 bases: TGTGCCAGCAACGTTCAGGGCTCCTATAATTCACCCCTCCACTTT.

This chain uses TRBV5-1 with TRBJ2-5, with 7 bases lining up with TRBD2. The CDR3 spans 14 residues. Losses at the gene ends were 2 bases for V and 5 bases for J; bases not matched to a gene: 6. CDR1 and CDR2 from the germline V gene are SGHRS and YFSETQ. The CDR3 sequence: CASSFPGGMETQYF. CDR3 DNA: TGCGCCAGCAGCTTTCCCGGGGGGATGGAGACCCAGTACTTC.

This clone appeared a few times. This chain uses TRBV6-2 or TRBV6-3 with TRBJ2-7, with 8 bases aligning to TRBD1. The V segment lost 2 bases and the J segment 2 bases; nucleotides outside the gene matches: 11. This CDR3 has 17 amino acids. Germline V CDR1 and CDR2: MNHEY, SVGEGT. CDR3 nucleotide sequence: TGTGCCAGCAGTTACCTGTCCCCGACAGGGGTCGCCTACGAGCAGTACTTC. Residues: CASSYLSPTGVAYEQYF.

The chain carries TRBV30 and TRBJ2-1; tentatively, D is TRBD1 (7 bases). Germline CDR1 is GTSNPN and CDR2 is SVGIG (reference sequence). Trimming cost V 2 bases and J 12 bases, with 20 bases left between them. The CDR3 is 14 amino acids. The CDR3 bases are TGTGCCTGGAGTCCCGGGACTGGGACAGTGGCGCAGTTCTTC. Translation gives CAWSPGTGTVAQFF.

The chain combines TRBV7-9 with TRBJ2-3; D is ambiguous. The V end lost 1 base, the J end lost 9 bases, and 11 bases lay between the germline ends. Germline CDR1 SEHNR, CDR2 FQNEAQ (reference sequence). CDR3 size: 13 residues. CDR3: CASSLDGRQTQYF. Written as DNA, the CDR3 is TGTGCCAGCAGCTTAGATGGCCGTCAAACGCAGTATTTT. Filled out from reference TRBV7-9 and TRBJ2-3, the complete variable domain reads DTGVSQNPRHKITKRGQNVTFRCDPISEHNRLYWYRQTLGQGPEFLTYFQNEAQLEKSRLLSDRFSAERPKGSFSTLEIQRTEQGDSAMYLCASSLDGRQTQYFGPGTRLTVL.

This clone was counted a single time. The chain recombines TRBV5-1 with TRBJ2-1; 7 positions agree with TRBD2. CDR3 length: 14 amino acids. Germline V CDR1 and CDR2: SGHRS, YFSETQ. The V gene end was trimmed by 4 bases and the J gene end by 9 bases; junction bases not matched to a gene: 10. DNA for the CDR3: TGCGCCAGCAGCCCCTCAAGCGGGGAAAGTGAGCAGTTCTTC. Amino acids: CASSPSSGESEQFF.

The chain recombines TRBV19 with TRBJ2-3; TRBD2 agrees at 10 bases. The CDR3 is made up of 16 amino acids. V shed 5 bases and J 4 bases; nucleotides not matched to a gene: 9. Germline V gene lookup returns CDR1 LNHDA and CDR2 SQIVND (reference sequence). CDR3 in DNA: TGTGCCAGTAGTTCCAGGCTAGCGGGAGACCCAGATACGCAGTATTTT. Its translation is CASSSRLAGDPDTQYF.

V gene TRBV6-4 combines with J gene TRBJ2-3, with 10 nucleotides matching TRBD2. CDR1 is MRHNA, CDR2 SNTAGT, per germline. V shed 3 bases, J shed 7 bases, and the junction held 4 bases outside the gene matches. The length of the CDR3 is 14 residues. CDR3 protein: CASSEVSGGNTQYF. CDR3 in DNA: TGTGCCAGCAGTGAGGTTAGCGGGGGGAATACGCAGTATTTT.

The chain has TRBV7-9 and TRBJ1-2, with D tentatively TRBD1 (6 bases). CDR1 is SEHNR and CDR2 is FQNEAQ in the germline V gene (reference sequence). This CDR3 is 13 amino acids long. V dropped 4 bases and J dropped 8 bases, with 14 bases sitting between them. The CDR3 bases are TGTGCCAGCAGCTCCCGGGGGGGGCGCGGCTACACCTTC. Residues: CASSSRGGRGYTF. The whole variable domain, filled in from reference TRBV7-9 and TRBJ1-2, reads DTGVSQNPRHKITKRGQNVTFRCDPISEHNRLYWYRQTLGQGPEFLTYFQNEAQLEKSRLLSDRFSAERPKGSFSTLEIQRTEQGDSAMYLCASSSRGGRGYTFGSGTRLTVV.

The V call is TRBV11-2, the J call TRBJ2-1; D remains ambiguous. Trimming took off 8 bases at V and 9 bases at J, with 17 bases between the two ends. The CDR3 totals 13 residues. The germline V gene encodes CDR1 SGHAT and CDR2 FQNNGV. CDR3 sequence: CASETSQGGEQFF. For the CDR3, the DNA is TGTGCCAGCGAAACGAGCCAAGGCGGTGAGCAGTTCTTC.

This clone was seen once. V gene TRBV5-4 combines with J gene TRBJ2-1; 7 bases align to TRBD1. V shed 5 bases, J shed 0 bases, and the junction held 5 bases outside the gene matches. The germline CDR1 and CDR2 sequences are SGHNT and YYREEE (reference sequence). The CDR3 contains 15 residues. CDR3 loop: CASSQDRRSYNEQFF. CDR3 in DNA: TGTGCCAGCAGTCAGGACAGGCGCTCCTACAATGAGCAGTTCTTC.

This clone was detected once. The DNA for the CDR3 is TGTGCCACCAGTGATTTGGAATCGGGGGGAATTGTAGAGACCCAGTACTTC. This translates into CATSDLESGGIVETQYF. The rearrangement uses TRBV24-1 and TRBJ2-5; 7 bases align to TRBD2. CDR1 KGHDR and CDR2 SFDVKD come from the germline V gene. The CDR3 spans 17 residues. V shed 0 bases and J 4 bases; nucleotides not matched to a gene: 10.

The CDR3 DNA follows: TGTGCAAGTCGCCCTAGGGCGGGGTTATCCCAAGAGACCCAGTACTTC. Its protein is CASRPRAGLSQETQYF. This rearrangement joins TRBV12-2 to TRBJ2-5; the table's D call, TRBD2, was not checked against the DNA. TRBV12-2 is assigned pseudogene status. This CDR3 contains 16 residues.

The chain couples TRBV5-1 to TRBJ2-3; possibly TRBD1 for D (5 bases). Trimming pared 3 bases from V and 0 bases from J, leaving 8 bases between. The CDR3 sequence is 14 residues long. CDR1 and CDR2 from the germline V gene are SGHRS and YFSETQ. The CDR3 region is CASSSTASTDTQYF. CDR3 sequence (DNA): TGCGCCAGCAGCTCGACAGCTAGCACAGATACGCAGTATTTT.

CDR3 in amino acids: CASSPRQSYEQYF. The CDR3 coding sequence is TGTGCCAGCAGCCCCCGACAGTCCTACGAGCAGTACTTC. The chain links TRBV7-6 to TRBJ2-7; a possible D gene is TRBD1 (5 bases). V lost 5 bases, J lost 1 base, and 9 bases lay in between. The CDR3 loop spans 13 amino acids. CDR1 is SGHVS and CDR2 is FNYEAQ in the germline V gene.

This clone was seen a handful of times. This chain uses TRBV3-1 (or the pseudogene TRBV3-2) with TRBJ1-6; D remains unclear. Germline CDR1 LGHDT, CDR2 YNNKEL (reference sequence). With 0 bases removed from V and 7 bases from J, the gap between germline ends came to 10 bases. This CDR3 contains 15 residues. The CDR3 region is CASSQDWQLNSPLHF. For the CDR3, the DNA is TGTGCCAGCAGCCAAGATTGGCAATTGAATTCACCCCTCCACTTT.

The rearrangement uses TRBV5-1 and TRBJ2-3; weak D call: TRBD2 (5 bases). The CDR3 consists of 16 residues. V lost 0 bases, J lost 4 bases, and 15 bases lay in between. Germline values: CDR1 SGHRS, CDR2 YFSETQ. The CDR3 is CASSLAIGGPSDTQYF. CDR3 sequence (DNA): TGCGCCAGCAGCTTGGCGATTGGAGGACCATCAGATACGCAGTATTTT.